The 24 T cell receptor beta chains given below trace back to one sample, sequenced in a study of Graves' ophthalmopathy and Graves' hyperthyroidism. The authors amplified TCR beta CDR3 regions, and they did so from RNA transcripts for repertoire sequencing. HTBI primers were employed in first-round RT-PCR, then a second-round multiplex PCR followed. Using its own MiXCR run on the multiplex PCR reads, TCRdb lists one record per CDR3 protein. The profile shows about 500,000 distinct CDR3 sequences, 14% of them singletons. What was sequenced was blood. All receptors derive from a woman aged 25 to 45 with Graves' ophthalmopathy.

This clonotype showed up many times. The J gene is TRBJ2-7, the V gene TRBV19; 9 nucleotides align to TRBD2. Germline V gene data show CDR1 as LNHDA and CDR2 as SQIVND (reference sequence). CDR3 length equals 15 residues. The V segment lost 5 bases and the J segment 0 bases; nucleotides outside the gene matches: 5. The CDR3 DNA reads as TGTGCCAGTAGTCCGGGACTAGCTTTCTCCTACGAGCAGTACTTC. This gives the protein CASSPGLAFSYEQYF.

Concerning this clonotype: This may be a read error: a much more frequent sequence differs by one nucleotide. V and J are TRBV15 and TRBJ1-5; perhaps TRBD1 as D (5 bases). This CDR3 is built from 13 residues. The germline V gene has CDR1 LNHNV and CDR2 YYDKDF (reference sequence). Here the CDR3 DNA reads TGTGCCACCAGCAGAGATGCGAGACAGCCCCAGCGTTTT. It yields the protein CATSRDARQPQRF.

The chain combines TRBV10-3 with TRBJ1-2, with 7 bases aligning to TRBD1. Looked up from germline, CDR1 is ENHRY and CDR2 is SYGVKD. The junction had 17 bases not matched to a gene; V was cut back by 4 bases and J by 0 bases. The CDR3 consists of 19 residues. CDR3: CAISGLATKTGRPNYGYTF. As DNA, the CDR3 is TGTGCCATCAGTGGGCTCGCTACCAAGACAGGGCGGCCTAACTATGGCTACACCTTC.

The chain has TRBV3-1 and TRBJ2-7, with TRBD2 identical over 12 bases. The CDR3 runs to 16 residues. Germline CDR1 reads LGHDT; CDR2 reads YNNKEL (reference sequence). Germline trimming cut 2 bases from V and 6 bases from J; bases unmatched to any gene: 8. CDR3 region: CASSQPRASGRAEQYF. CDR3 in DNA: TGTGCCAGCAGCCAACCCAGGGCTAGCGGGAGGGCCGAGCAGTACTTC.

This clonotype was counted many times. The J gene is TRBJ2-7, the V gene TRBV27, with D maybe TRBD1 (6 bases). Trimming took 2 bases from V and 2 from J, leaving 13 bases between them. This CDR3 is built from 15 residues. Germline values: CDR1 MNHEY, CDR2 SMNVEV (reference sequence). For the CDR3, the DNA is TGTGCCAGCAGTTTAAGAGGGGGATTGGCCTACGAGCAGTACTTC. Translation gives CASSLRGGLAYEQYF.

The table lists this clonotype with a few counts. CDR3 DNA: TGTGCCAGCCTCAGAGAGACCCAGTACTTC. Encoded protein: CASLRETQYF. This rearrangement joins TRBV6-1 to TRBJ2-5; D is uncertain. CDR1 and CDR2 from the germline V gene are MNHNS and SASEGT. Deletions cut 8 bases from V and 4 bases from J, with 5 bases between. CDR3 size: 10 residues.

As to this clonotype: With a much larger clone just one base away, this may be a read error. The chain links TRBV12-3 or TRBV12-4 to TRBJ1-1; D gene ambiguous. V lost 3 bases and J lost 5, with 10 bases in between. This CDR3 is 13 amino acids long. CDR3 protein: CASSFRSRTEAFF. DNA for the CDR3: TGTGCCAGCAGTTTCAGGTCGAGGACTGAAGCTTTCTTT.

At least ten counts were recorded for this clonotype. The chain uses TRBV4-2 and TRBJ2-6; TRBD2 matches at 14 bases. This CDR3 has 21 residues. Germline V gene data show CDR1 as LGHNA and CDR2 as YNFKEQ. Trimming cost V 4 bases and J 0 bases; bases outside gene matches: 11. The chain's CDR3 is CASSPRGLAGAIGSGANVLTF. CDR3 DNA: TGTGCCAGCAGCCCACGGGGACTAGCGGGGGCCATAGGCTCTGGGGCCAACGTCCTGACTTTC.

The sample holds many counts of this clonotype. The V and J genes are TRBV6-1 and TRBJ1-2; the D gene is possibly TRBD1 (5 bases). CDR3 length: 13 residues. The germline V gene encodes CDR1 MNHNS and CDR2 SASEGT. V was shortened by 1 base and J by 2 bases, with 5 bases between the two germline ends. DNA for the CDR3: TGTGCCAGCAGTGAAGACAGGAACTATGGCTACACCTTC. It translates to CASSEDRNYGYTF.

This clonotype was seen repeatedly, ten times or more. V is TRBV12-3 or TRBV12-4 and J is TRBJ2-5; 8 positions match TRBD1. The CDR3 is 16 amino acids. Trimming cost V 6 bases and J 2 bases; bases outside gene matches: 11. CDR3 DNA: TGTGCCAGCAGCCCCGGACAGGGCCCCAAGCAAGAGACCCAGTACTTC. Protein product: CASSPGQGPKQETQYF.

This clonotype was seen at least ten times. The CDR3 sequence is CSVEDSGGQRLFGYTF. The CDR3 bases are TGCAGCGTTGAAGATTCGGGGGGGCAAAGGTTATTTGGCTACACCTTC. The V and J genes are TRBV29-1 and TRBJ1-2; weak D call: TRBD1 (6 bases). The CDR3 has 16 residues. Trimming cost V 0 bases and J 7 bases, with 21 bases left between them. From germline, CDR1 is SQVTM and CDR2 ANQGSEA.

This clonotype was seen more than once but under ten times. The V and J genes are TRBV7-9 and TRBJ2-5; TRBD1 agrees at 7 bases. CDR1 SEHNR and CDR2 FQNEAQ come from the germline V gene (reference sequence). After removal of 2 bases from V and 5 bases from J, the junction contained 8 bases not matched to a gene. This CDR3 has 15 residues. CDR3 DNA sequence: TGTGCCAGCAGCTTATCCACAGGGGTTTGGGAGACCCAGTACTTC. Protein: CASSLSTGVWETQYF. Full variable domain (remainder filled in from reference TRBV7-9 and TRBJ2-5): DTGVSQNPRHKITKRGQNVTFRCDPISEHNRLYWYRQTLGQGPEFLTYFQNEAQLEKSRLLSDRFSAERPKGSFSTLEIQRTEQGDSAMYLCASSLSTGVWETQYFGPGTRLLVL.

This clonotype was observed many times. V and J are TRBV11-2 and TRBJ2-7, with 8 bases fitting TRBD1. The CDR3 has 14 amino acids. Germline CDR1 is SGHAT and CDR2 is FQNNGV. The trim removed 5 bases at V and 4 bases at J, leaving 7 bases unmatched. The CDR3 region is CASSLGQGPYEQYF. DNA for the CDR3: TGTGCCAGCAGCCTCGGACAGGGACCATACGAGCAGTACTTC.

There are many counts of this clonotype. The V and J genes are TRBV9 and TRBJ1-1, with 9 bases lining up with TRBD1. The germline gives CDR1 SGDLS, CDR2 YYNGEE. V lost 0 bases, J lost 5 bases, and 8 bases stayed unmatched. The CDR3 is made up of 16 amino acids. The CDR3 protein is CASSVGVTGQGTEAFF. CDR3 bases: TGTGCCAGCAGCGTAGGGGTCACGGGACAGGGAACTGAAGCTTTCTTT.

V usage is TRBV6-1 and J usage is TRBJ1-2; D is possibly TRBD1 (5 bases). The CDR3 has 15 amino acids. CDR1 is MNHNS and CDR2 is SASEGT in the germline V gene. V dropped 1 base and J dropped 8 bases, with 17 bases sitting between them. In DNA, the CDR3 is TGTGCCAGCAGTGAAGTTTTAGGAACCCGGGACGGCTACACCTTC. As protein: CASSEVLGTRDGYTF.

This clonotype was seen at least ten times. The chain is built from TRBV27 and TRBJ1-3; the D is unclear. CDR3 length: 16 amino acids. Germline V gene data show CDR1 as MNHEY and CDR2 as SMNVEV (reference sequence). V was shortened by 0 bases and J by 1 base, with 10 bases between the two germline ends. The CDR3 here is CASSLSVGTSGNTIYF. The CDR3 DNA sequence: TGTGCCAGCAGTTTATCGGTCGGTACTTCTGGAAACACCATATATTTT.

This clonotype was seen repeatedly, ten times or more. The gene calls are TRBV6-5 and TRBJ2-7, with 9 bases lining up with TRBD2. The CDR3 sequence is 15 residues long. J was trimmed by 6 bases and V by 3 bases; bases with no gene match: 9. Looked up from germline, CDR1 is MNHEY and CDR2 is SVGAGI. As DNA, the CDR3 is TGTGCCAGCAGTTATTCGGGACTAGCTATCCGCGAGCAGTACTTC. Encoded protein: CASSYSGLAIREQYF.

This clonotype showed up just a few times. The chain couples TRBV5-6 to TRBJ1-2; D gene ambiguous. The CDR3 is made up of 14 amino acids. From germline, CDR1 is SGHDT and CDR2 YYEEEE. Deletions cut 3 bases from V and 4 bases from J, with 13 bases between. CDR3 amino acids: CASSWTREGYGYTF. The DNA of the CDR3 is TGTGCCAGCAGCTGGACCCGGGAAGGCTATGGCTACACCTTC.

The chain carries TRBV2 and TRBJ1-1, with no clear D. V was cut by 2 bases and J by 4 bases, with 14 bases left in between. The CDR3 is made up of 15 amino acids. Germline V lookup: CDR1 SNHLY, CDR2 FYNNEI. CDR3 protein: CASSEWGGGSTEAFF. The DNA of the CDR3 is TGTGCCAGCAGTGAATGGGGAGGAGGTAGCACTGAAGCTTTCTTT.

This clonotype has a count of ten or more. V usage is TRBV11-2 and J usage is TRBJ2-5; TRBD2 agrees at 9 bases. The germline V gene has CDR1 SGHAT and CDR2 FQNNGV. The V and J ends lost 0 bases and 3 bases, in that order; junction bases with no gene match: 8. The CDR3 is made up of 17 amino acids. CDR3 region: CASSLDRIPSGEETQYF. The DNA of the CDR3 is TGTGCCAGCAGCTTAGATCGAATCCCTAGCGGGGAAGAGACCCAGTACTTC. The full variable domain, completed using reference TRBV11-2 and TRBJ2-5, is EAGVAQSPRYKIIEKRQSVAFWCNPISGHATLYWYQQILGQGPKLLIQFQNNGVVDDSQLPKDRFSAERLKGVDSTLKIQPAKLEDSAVYLCASSLDRIPSGEETQYFGPGTRLLVL.

This clonotype was picked up a small number of times. The rearrangement uses TRBV11-2 and TRBJ2-7, with no clear D. CDR3 size: 15 residues. The V gene's germline CDR1 is SGHAT and CDR2 FQNNGV. V dropped 5 bases and J dropped 6 bases, with 20 bases sitting between them. In DNA, the CDR3 is TGTGCCAGCAGCCCTCTTTGGACGGCTTACGGCGAGCAGTACTTC. It yields the protein CASSPLWTAYGEQYF. The full variable domain, in which reference TRBV11-2 and TRBJ2-7 provide the parts outside the CDR3, is EAGVAQSPRYKIIEKRQSVAFWCNPISGHATLYWYQQILGQGPKLLIQFQNNGVVDDSQLPKDRFSAERLKGVDSTLKIQPAKLEDSAVYLCASSPLWTAYGEQYFGPGTRLTVT.

This clonotype was recorded at least ten times. The chain employs TRBV29-1 and TRBJ1-2, with D possibly being TRBD1 (6 bases). The CDR3 consists of 12 residues. V lost 8 bases to trimming and J lost 4 bases, with 14 bases between them. Germline V CDR1 and CDR2: SQVTM, ANQGSEA. The CDR3 loop reads CSPSGASYGYTF. Written as DNA, the CDR3 is TGCAGCCCCTCAGGGGCCTCCTATGGCTACACCTTC.

The rearrangement uses TRBV5-1 and TRBJ2-5, with D possibly being TRBD1 (5 bases). The V gene's germline CDR1 is SGHRS and CDR2 YFSETQ. The CDR3 spans 15 residues. V was pared by 0 bases and J by 0 bases, with 9 bases between. CDR3 residues: CASSLVGADQETQYF. The DNA for the CDR3 is TGCGCCAGCAGCTTGGTTGGGGCGGACCAAGAGACCCAGTACTTC.

The chain joins TRBV9 to TRBJ1-1; D not certain. Germline loops: CDR1 SGDLS, CDR2 YYNGEE. The CDR3 spans 12 residues. Trimming stripped 0 bases from V and 7 bases from J, with 7 bases between. The chain's CDR3 is CASSVVGGEAFF. CDR3 DNA: TGTGCCAGCAGCGTAGTAGGCGGTGAAGCTTTCTTT.